The source of this T cell receptor beta chain is a study of T cells in Graves' hyperthyroidism and ophthalmopathy. In germline, CDR1 is SGDLS, CDR2 YYNGEE. The CDR3 has 18 amino acids. Trimming removed 4 bases from V and 1 base from J; junction bases left unmatched: 11. RNA transcripts provided the source from which TCR beta CDR3 regions were amplified. The HTBI primer set was used in a first-round RT-PCR of the TCR CDR3. TCRdb recomputed calls from the multiplex PCR reads with MiXCR, one row per CDR3 protein. The sample lists roughly 250,000 distinct CDR3 sequences; about 20% were seen once. This clonotype was detected many times.

The TCR was taken from a young man with Graves' ophthalmopathy. The J gene is TRBJ2-6, the V gene TRBV9; 7 bases map to TRBD1. Sequencing was performed on blood. The CDR3 region is CASSLLGTANSGANVLTF. CDR3 bases: TGTGCCAGCAGCCTCCTAGGGACAGCGAATTCTGGGGCCAACGTCCTGACTTTC. Variable domain in full (rest from reference TRBV9 and TRBJ2-6): DSGVTQTPKHLITATGQRVTLRCSPRSGDLSVYWYQQSLDQGLQFLIQYYNGEERAKGNILERFSAQQFPDLHSELNLSSLELGDSALYFCASSLLGTANSGANVLTFGAGSRLTVL.